This TCR beta chain comes out of a study of technical replicates of blood from several donors. The table came from immunoSEQ multiplex PCR; TCRdb's copy has only in-frame clones and leaves some out. The repertoire holds about 70,000 clones, over 85% seen once, with approximately 0.4% in the top ten. The TCR comes from a human donor in good health. Sequenced: T cells isolated from PBMCs.

CDR3 DNA sequence: TGCGCCAGCAGCCCAAGGCCGGGGGGGGAGGGCCCTGAAGCTTTCTTT. This sequence encodes CASSPRPGGEGPEAFF. The chain has TRBV5-1 and TRBJ1-1; perhaps TRBD1 as D (5 bases). The CDR3 runs to 16 residues. Germline V gene lookup returns CDR1 SGHRS and CDR2 YFSETQ. Trimming stripped 4 bases from V and 6 bases from J, with 22 bases between.